These 29 T cell receptor beta chains were all obtained from the same sample, sequenced in a study of T cell repertoires in cytomegalovirus infection. TCRdb reprocessed the reads with MiXCR, giving one entry per CDR3 protein. The profile shows some 100,000 distinct CDR3 sequences, under 30% of them singletons. The antigens for these receptors are not known. Sequencing used CD8+ T cells from cultured PBMCs, obtained from culture after CMV antigen stimulation. The source is a human donor in good health (CMV status not recorded). Some clones in this sample may be carry-over from other donors' samples.

Only a few counts were recorded for this clonotype. DNA for the CDR3: TGCGCCAGCAGCCCGGACACAGATACGCAGTATTTT. It translates to CASSPDTDTQYF. This chain connects TRBV4-3 to TRBJ2-3; D unclear. The V end lost 4 bases, the J end lost 2 bases, and 4 bases lay between the germline ends. The CDR3 runs 12 residues. In germline, CDR1 is LGHNA, CDR2 YSLEER.

In DNA, the CDR3 is TGTGCCAGCAGTGATGAGTTCAATGAGCAGTTCTTC. This sequence encodes CASSDEFNEQFF. The rearrangement links TRBV2 to TRBJ2-1, with D unresolved. Deletions cut 3 bases from V and 6 bases from J, with 6 bases between. The CDR3 is 12 amino acids. From germline, CDR1 is SNHLY and CDR2 FYNNEI. The variable domain in full, with the rest retrieved from reference TRBV2 and TRBJ2-1, is EPEVTQTPSHQVTQMGQEVILRCVPISNHLYFYWYRQILGQKVEFLVSFYNNEISEKSEIFDDQFSVERPDGSNFTLKIRSTKLEDSAMYFCASSDEFNEQFFGPGTRLTVL.

The rearrangement uses TRBV12-3 or TRBV12-4 and TRBJ2-3; the match to TRBD2 covers 7 bases. There are 16 residues in the CDR3. V lost 1 base to trimming and J lost 2 bases; unmatched junction nucleotides: 6. The CDR3 loop reads CASSLDVGGTTDTQYF. CDR3 DNA sequence: TGTGCCAGCAGTTTAGATGTCGGGGGGACCACAGATACGCAGTATTTT.

The V gene is TRBV12-3 or TRBV12-4, the J gene TRBJ2-5; unclear D gene. This CDR3 comprises 13 residues. The V end lost 3 bases, the J end lost 1 base, and 6 bases lay between the germline ends. The CDR3 DNA sequence: TGTGCCAGCAGTTTCGAAATCCAAGAGACCCAGTACTTC. Protein product: CASSFEIQETQYF.

This clonotype was recorded many times. The V call is TRBV27, the J call TRBJ1-6; 10 bases agree with TRBD1. The CDR3 spans 15 residues. Germline V lookup: CDR1 MNHEY, CDR2 SMNVEV (reference sequence). Unmatched junction bases numbered 9, after V lost 6 bases and J lost 10 bases. The chain's CDR3 is CASSTLRTGGSPLHF. The CDR3 DNA follows: TGTGCCAGCAGCACCCTTCGGACAGGGGGGTCACCCCTCCACTTT.

The chain joins TRBV5-6 to TRBJ1-1; no firm D call. Germline loops: CDR1 SGHDT, CDR2 YYEEEE. The CDR3 has 14 amino acids. The V end lost 2 bases, the J end lost 1 base, and 9 bases lay between the germline ends. The CDR3 loop is CASSFTDKNTEAFF. DNA of the CDR3: TGTGCCAGCAGCTTCACTGACAAGAACACTGAAGCTTTCTTT.

The chain employs TRBV5-4 and TRBJ1-1; D is ambiguous. With 7 bases removed from V and 1 base from J, the gap between germline ends came to 11 bases. CDR3 length: 13 residues. Germline-derived CDR1 and CDR2 are SGHNT and YYREEE (reference sequence). The CDR3 region is CASRRGKNTEAFF. The CDR3 DNA reads as TGTGCCAGCCGGCGGGGTAAGAACACTGAAGCTTTCTTT.

This clonotype was counted between two and nine times. V and J are TRBV12-3 or TRBV12-4 and TRBJ1-4; TRBD1 is a possible D gene (5 bases). The V end lost 2 bases, the J end lost 5 bases, and 9 bases lay between the germline ends. The CDR3 is 14 residues long. The CDR3 sequence is CASSLSGPNEKLFF. As DNA, the CDR3 is TGTGCCAGCAGTTTATCAGGGCCCAATGAAAAACTGTTTTTT.

The gene calls are TRBV2 and TRBJ1-2; D remains unclear. CDR1 is SNHLY and CDR2 is FYNNEI in the germline V gene. Trimming shortened V by 6 bases and J by 5 bases, and 10 bases separated the two germline ends. The CDR3 has 12 residues. This CDR3 reads CASRVKIYGYTF. CDR3 bases: TGTGCCAGCAGAGTTAAGATATATGGCTACACCTTC.

The table lists this clonotype with many counts. The rearrangement links TRBV7-6 to TRBJ2-1, with 12 positions matching TRBD2. V shed 0 bases, J shed 4 bases, and the junction held 4 bases outside the gene matches. CDR3 size: 17 residues. Germline CDR1 reads SGHVS; CDR2 reads FNYEAQ. CDR3 sequence (DNA): TGTGCCAGCAGCTTAGCGGCTAGCGGGGGGGGATACAATGAGCAGTTCTTC. It translates to CASSLAASGGGYNEQFF.

In regard to this clonotype: One junction end disagrees with the germline gene, perhaps due to a read error. The chain is built from TRBV5-3 and TRBJ2-2; TRBD1 matches 7 bases. TRBV5-3 is placed among ORFs of uncertain function. The CDR3 is 13 residues long. CDR3 nucleotides: TGTGCCAGCAGCTTTCAGGGGGCCGGGGAGCTGTTTTTT. Its protein product is CASSFQGAGELFF.

V and J are TRBV6-2 or TRBV6-3 and TRBJ2-1; the D is unclear. This CDR3 is built from 12 residues. Germline assignment: CDR1 MNHEY and CDR2 SVGEGT. The germline V and J ends were trimmed by 4 bases and 12 bases, with 13 bases remaining between them. The CDR3 bases are TGTGCCAGCAGTTCTCATACGATAGGGCAGTTCTTC. Protein sequence: CASSSHTIGQFF.

The rearrangement uses TRBV2 and TRBJ2-7, with 8 bases fitting TRBD2. Germline-derived CDR1 and CDR2 are SNHLY and FYNNEI. This CDR3 has 14 amino acids. Trimming removed 2 bases from V and 4 bases from J; junction bases left unmatched: 4. The chain's CDR3 is CASSELVAGYEQYF. CDR3 DNA: TGTGCCAGCAGTGAATTGGTAGCGGGGTACGAGCAGTACTTC.

V usage is TRBV28 and J usage is TRBJ2-7; no firm D call. CDR3 size: 11 residues. Trimming pared 7 bases from V and 0 bases from J, leaving 4 bases between. Germline V gives CDR1 MDHEN, CDR2 SYDVKM. The CDR3 here is CASTNSYEQYF. In DNA, the CDR3 is TGTGCCAGCACTAACTCCTACGAGCAGTACTTC.

A word on this clonotype: A much bigger clone sits one base away, suggesting this may be a read error. The chain joins TRBV27 to TRBJ2-7; 8 bases are shared with TRBD1. Per the germline V gene, CDR1 is MNHEY and CDR2 is SMNVEV (reference sequence). The CDR3 spans 14 residues. Trimming at V came to 4 bases and at J to 3 bases, leaving 5 bases not matched to a gene. The CDR3 region is CASSSRTGNYEQYF. CDR3 nucleotides: TGTGCCAGCAGTTCCCGGACAGGGAACTACGAGCAGTACTTC.

This clonotype was seen a handful of times. The CDR3 sequence is CASTGLEGSYEQYF. The CDR3 nucleotides read TGTGCCAGCACCGGACTAGAAGGCTCCTACGAGCAGTACTTC. The J gene is TRBJ2-7, the V gene TRBV7-2, with 7 positions matching TRBD2. The CDR3 spans 14 residues. J was trimmed by 0 bases and V by 7 bases; bases with no gene match: 6. Germline V gene sequence: CDR1 SGHTA, CDR2 FQGNSA. Drawing the rest from reference TRBV7-2 and TRBJ2-7, the complete variable domain is GAGVSQSPSNKVTEKGKDVELRCDPISGHTALYWYRQSLGQGLEFLIYFQGNSAPDKSGLPSDRFSAERTGGSVSTLTIQRTQQEDSAVYLCASTGLEGSYEQYFGPGTRLTVT.

This clonotype came up a few times. The chain combines TRBV27 with TRBJ1-1; D is possibly TRBD1 (6 bases). The V and J ends lost 6 bases and 1 base respectively, with 12 bases between them. The CDR3 extends over 14 amino acids. Germline CDR1 MNHEY, CDR2 SMNVEV (reference sequence). CDR3 residues: CASRYRVGNTEAFF. CDR3 nucleotides: TGTGCCAGCAGATACAGGGTAGGGAACACTGAAGCTTTCTTT.

This clonotype was seen more than once but under ten times. The rearrangement joins TRBV27 to TRBJ2-3, with D unresolved. The germline gives CDR1 MNHEY, CDR2 SMNVEV (reference sequence). The CDR3 length is 11 residues. V lost 5 bases and J 5 bases, leaving 5 bases between the germline ends. The CDR3 region is CASSKGDTQYF. In nucleotides, the CDR3 is TGTGCCAGCAGTAAGGGAGATACGCAGTATTTT.

This clonotype turned up a few times. The chain carries TRBV20-1 and TRBJ1-1; 7 nucleotides agree with TRBD1. Germline V lookup: CDR1 DFQATT, CDR2 SNEGSKA (reference sequence). V trimming: 0 bases; J trimming: 1 base; junction bases outside the gene matches: 5. The CDR3 is 15 amino acids. CDR3 sequence reads: CSARDDRDRNTEAFF. The CDR3 DNA reads TGCAGTGCTAGAGACGACCGGGACAGGAACACTGAAGCTTTCTTT.

J is TRBJ1-1 and V is TRBV19; 7 positions match TRBD1. The CDR3 covers 14 residues. With V trimmed by 3 bases and J by 5 bases, 6 bases remained unmatched. CDR1 and CDR2 (germline): LNHDA, SQIVND (reference sequence). In DNA, the CDR3 is TGTGCCAGTAGTATGGTGGGCAGGGGGACTGAAGCTTTCTTT. It specifies CASSMVGRGTEAFF.

V is TRBV9 and J is TRBJ1-1; the D gene is possibly TRBD1 (6 bases). In germline, CDR1 is SGDLS, CDR2 YYNGEE. This CDR3 spans 16 amino acids. Trimming removed 5 bases at V and 2 bases at J, with 19 bases between. The CDR3 nucleotides are TGTGCCAGCAGTTCGGACAGAGTGTTACTAAACACTGAAGCTTTCTTT. Translating gives CASSSDRVLLNTEAFF.

This chain joins TRBV28 and TRBJ1-1; TRBD1 is a possible D gene (6 bases). The CDR3 is 16 amino acids. Germline CDR1 is MDHEN and CDR2 is SYDVKM. V was trimmed by 3 bases and J by 1 base, leaving 15 bases between them. CDR3 DNA: TGTGCCAGCAGTTTCGCCTTAGGGGGGAGGAACACTGAAGCTTTCTTT. Translation gives CASSFALGGRNTEAFF.

This clonotype occurred a few times. The CDR3 bases are TGTGCCAGCAGCTTAGCAGGGGCTTACACTGAAGCTTTCTTT. It translates to CASSLAGAYTEAFF. The gene calls are TRBV7-9 and TRBJ1-1; the D gene is possibly TRBD1 (5 bases). Germline V CDR1 and CDR2: SEHNR, FQNEAQ (reference sequence). V was cut by 0 bases and J by 3 bases, with 8 bases left in between. There are 14 residues in the CDR3.

This clonotype was recorded a few times. The chain is built from TRBV24-1 and TRBJ2-1; D remains unclear. Between the trimmed V and J ends, which lost 2 bases and 8 bases, there was a span of 6 bases. Germline CDR1 is KGHDR and CDR2 is SFDVKD. The CDR3 is 12 amino acids. The CDR3 sequence is CATSDSPDEQFF. DNA of the CDR3: TGTGCCACCAGTGATTCCCCCGATGAGCAGTTCTTC.

The chain carries TRBV7-8 and TRBJ1-1, with D possibly being TRBD1 (5 bases). CDR3 size: 15 residues. Germline V gene lookup returns CDR1 SGHVS and CDR2 FQNEAQ. With 6 bases removed from V and 3 bases from J, the gap between germline ends came to 17 bases. CDR3 coding DNA: TGTGCCAGCAGACTCAGAAGTGGGGCGGACACTGAAGCTTTCTTT. It is translated as CASRLRSGADTEAFF.

This clonotype appeared a few times. The rearrangement joins TRBV4-1 to TRBJ1-5; D not certain. V was trimmed by 4 bases and J by 3 bases, leaving 13 bases between them. CDR1 MGHRA and CDR2 YSYEKL come from the germline V gene. The CDR3 has 15 residues. DNA of the CDR3: TGCGCCAGCAGCCGCGAACCGGCTTCCAATCAGCCCCAGCATTTT. Translating it yields CASSREPASNQPQHF.

This clonotype was seen at least ten times. The chain links TRBV11-1 to TRBJ2-5, with D unresolved. Per the germline V gene, CDR1 is SGHAT and CDR2 is FQDESV (reference sequence). The V gene lost 4 bases and the J gene lost 0 bases, with 9 bases spanning the gap. This CDR3 has 14 amino acids. CDR3 sequence (DNA): TGTGCCAGCAGCTCACAAGCGTACCAAGAGACCCAGTACTTC. This encodes CASSSQAYQETQYF.

DNA for the CDR3: TGTGCCAGCAGCTTAGGCAGGGCTCAGCCCCAGCATTTT. Its protein product is CASSLGRAQPQHF. This chain joins TRBV13 and TRBJ1-5; D is perhaps TRBD1 (5 bases). Germline CDR1 and CDR2: PRHDT and FYEKMQ (reference sequence). V gave up 0 bases and J gave up 6 bases, with 6 bases separating them. This CDR3 is built from 13 residues.

This clonotype showed up just a few times. The chain uses TRBV19 and TRBJ1-2, with 10 bases fitting TRBD1. Germline loops: CDR1 LNHDA, CDR2 SQIVND (reference sequence). The CDR3 is 17 residues long. The V gene end was trimmed by 4 bases and the J gene end by 8 bases; junction bases not matched to a gene: 16. CDR3 bases: TGTGCCAGTAGTAAAGCCCCTCCGGGACAGGGGATTTGGGGCTACACCTTC. Protein: CASSKAPPGQGIWGYTF.